A selection of T cell receptor beta chains follows, all from one sample in a study of beta chain features in type 1 diabetes. The table came from immunoSEQ multiplex PCR; TCRdb's copy has only in-frame clones and leaves some out. The sample lists 250,000 to 350,000 clones; around 15% were seen once. The sample was naive CD4+ T cells from blood. These receptors were taken from a man younger than 40 with type 1 diabetes. Each CDR3 is given with its conserved first and last residue. D genes are given only for firm matches. Only part of the rows carry a size: once, few, many, or a class if the clone is expanded.

j_call	v_call	clone_size	d_call	cdr3_nt	cdr3_aa
TRBJ2-1	TRBV5-1	few	TRBD2	TGCGCCAGCAGCTTGCTCTTGAACGGACTAGGCCTTTACAATGAGCAGTTCTTC	CASSLLLNGLGLYNEQFF
TRBJ2-1	TRBV2	.	TRBD2	TGTGCCAGCAGGAGGGAGGGACCAGGGTTCTTC	CASRREGPGFF
TRBJ2-5	TRBV7-2	.	.	TGTGCCAGCAGCCACGCCGACAGGCCAAACCAAGAGACCCAGTACTTC	CASSHADRPNQETQYF
TRBJ2-2	TRBV5-1	few	.	TGCGCCAGCAGCTTGGAACGGGCGAACACCGGGGAGCTGTTTTTT	CASSLERANTGELFF
TRBJ1-3	TRBV7-9	.	.	TGTGCCAGCAGCCATCCCCCGAGGGCAGGGGACTCTGGAAACACCATATATTTT	CASSHPPRAGDSGNTIYF
TRBJ1-2	TRBV18	.	.	TGTGCCAGCTCACCGCGGACAAACAATAACTATGGCTACACCTTC	CASSPRTNNNYGYTF
TRBJ1-4	TRBV4-2	few	.	TGTGCCAGCAGCCAAGACAAAGAAAAACTGTTTTTT	CASSQDKEKLFF
TRBJ2-3	TRBV6-5	few	.	TGTGCCAGCACTGGCCGTCGCACAGATACGCAGTATTTT	CASTGRRTDTQYF
TRBJ2-4	TRBV2	.	TRBD2	TGTGCCAGCAGTGCAGGGACTAGCGGGGGGAACATTCAGTACTTC	CASSAGTSGGNIQYF
TRBJ1-2	TRBV6-4	.	.	TGTGCCAGCAGCTTCACCCCGGGACAAACGGGAGGTGGCTACACCTTC	CASSFTPGQTGGGYTF
TRBJ2-7	TRBV2	few	TRBD1	TGTGCCAGCAGGGGACAGTCCTACGAGCAGTACTTC	CASRGQSYEQYF
TRBJ2-7	TRBV5-1	.	TRBD2	TGCGCCAGCAGCCGGACTAGCGGGGCCTCCTACGAGCAGTACTTC	CASSRTSGASYEQYF
TRBJ2-5	TRBV29-1	few	TRBD2	TGCAGCGGACCGGGACTAGCTTTAGAGACCCAGTACTTC	CSGPGLALETQYF
TRBJ2-5	TRBV5-1	.	.	TGCGCCAGCAGCTTGGGAACAGGGCCGAGGGAGACCCAGTACTTC	CASSLGTGPRETQYF
TRBJ1-1	TRBV4-1	.	TRBD1	TGCGCCAGCAACCCATTACACAGGGGGGTCACTGAAGCTTTCTTT	CASNPLHRGVTEAFF
TRBJ2-7	TRBV5-1	.	.	TGCGCCAGCAGCTTGGAAGGGGGACGGTCCTACGAGCAGTACTTC	CASSLEGGRSYEQYF
TRBJ2-3	TRBV19	few	.	TGTGCCAGTAGCTCAGTCGCCACAGATACGCAGTATTTT	CASSSVATDTQYF
TRBJ2-7	TRBV7-2	few	.	TGTGCCAGCAGCCCTCAACAGGGATTCGAGCAGTACTTC	CASSPQQGFEQYF
TRBJ1-4	TRBV30	.	.	TGTGCCTGGAGTGCGACTGCAAAGCAAAAACTGTTTTTT	CAWSATAKQKLFF
TRBJ2-1	TRBV27	.	TRBD2	TGTGCCAGCAGTAATCGTCTAGCGGGAGAACAGTTCTTC	CASSNRLAGEQFF
TRBJ2-7	TRBV6-1	few	TRBD2	TGTGCCAGCAGGAGCGGGAGGGTCACCGAGCAGTACTTC	CASRSGRVTEQYF
TRBJ2-3	TRBV29-1	few	.	TGCAGCGCTGAACCAGGGAGCACAGATACGCAGTATTTT	CSAEPGSTDTQYF
TRBJ1-5	TRBV7-8	few	.	TGTGCCAGCAGCCCCCCCGACCGGGGCAATCAGCCCCAGCATTTT	CASSPPDRGNQPQHF
TRBJ1-2	TRBV6-1	few	TRBD1	TGTGCCAGCACCCCAGGGGACAGCAGCTATGGCTACACCTTC	CASTPGDSSYGYTF
TRBJ1-4	TRBV28	few	.	TGTGCCAGCAGTTTCCCAGCAACTAATGAAAAACTGTTTTTT	CASSFPATNEKLFF
TRBJ2-7	TRBV28	few	.	TGTGCCAGCAGACGTCGTGGAGGGACCTACGAGCAGTACTTC	CASRRRGGTYEQYF
TRBJ1-1	TRBV18	.	TRBD1	TGTGCCAGCTCGACAGGGGTGGGCACTGAAGCTTTCTTT	CASSTGVGTEAFF
TRBJ2-3	TRBV7-9	.	TRBD2	TGTGCCAGCAGCACAACTAGCGGGAGGGCGGATTTT	CASSTTSGRADF
TRBJ2-7	TRBV6-5	.	.	TGTGCCAGCAGGACAGATTACGAGCAGTACTTC	CASRTDYEQYF
TRBJ2-2	TRBV9	few	TRBD2	TGTGCCAGCAGCGTCCGGGAGGGGTCGAACACCGGGGAGCTGTTTTTT	CASSVREGSNTGELFF
TRBJ2-1	TRBV28	once	.	TGTGCCAGCAGTTTATCCGGGAGTGGCTACAATGAGCAGTTCTTC	CASSLSGSGYNEQFF
TRBJ1-2	TRBV5-6	.	TRBD1	TGTGCCAGCAGCTCACGACTCCGGGACAGGGAGAACTATGGCTACACCTTC	CASSSRLRDRENYGYTF
TRBJ2-5	TRBV5-4	.	.	TGTGCCAGCAGCTTGAACAGCGGCCAAGAGACCCAGTACTTC	CASSLNSGQETQYF
TRBJ2-4	TRBV28	few	.	TGTGCCAGCAGTTTAGGGGCACGGCCGGGGGTTCAGTACTTC	CASSLGARPGVQYF
TRBJ1-2	TRBV7-9	few	.	TGTGCCAGCAGCTTAGAAGCGGGAGTTGGCTACACCTTC	CASSLEAGVGYTF
TRBJ2-5	TRBV28	few	.	TGTGCCAGCAGTTTACGTTCGAGATCTCAAGAGACCCAGTACTTC	CASSLRSRSQETQYF
TRBJ2-7	TRBV10-3	few	TRBD1	TGTGCCATCAGCTATAGAGTAGGGACAGGTGCCGAGCAGTACTTC	CAISYRVGTGAEQYF
TRBJ2-2	TRBV28	few	TRBD2	TGTGCCAGCAGTTTAGAATCGGCTAGCGGTACCGGGGAGCTGTTTTTT	CASSLESASGTGELFF
TRBJ2-7	TRBV20-1	few	.	TGCAGTGCTGATCGGACACCCGAGCAGTACTTC	CSADRTPEQYF
TRBJ2-2	TRBV19	few	.	TGTGCCAGTAGGAGGTGGGGAGCGGTTACCGGGGAGCTGTTTTTT	CASRRWGAVTGELFF
TRBJ2-1	TRBV2	few	.	TGTGCCAGTTTCACAGGAGTCGAGCAGTTCTTC	CASFTGVEQFF
TRBJ1-5	TRBV23-1	few	TRBD1	TGCGCCAGCAGTCAATCGGGGACAGATCCCTCCTGTAGCAATCAGCCCCAGCATTTT	CASSQSGTDPSCSNQPQHF
TRBJ2-5	TRBV4-2	few	.	TGTGCCAGCAGCCAAGAAGCCCTGCAAGAGACCCAGTACTTC	CASSQEALQETQYF
TRBJ2-3	TRBV6-6	.	TRBD1	TGTGCCAGCGGGGGGGGACAGGGGGCGTCAGATACGCAGTATTTT	CASGGGQGASDTQYF
TRBJ2-1	TRBV27	few	.	TGTGCCAGCAGTTTACGAGGACTAGGGGGTTTGTCTCACAATGAGCAGTTCTTC	CASSLRGLGGLSHNEQFF
TRBJ2-7	TRBV5-1	.	.	TGCGCCAGCAGCTTTTCAGGGAGGGAGCAGTACTTC	CASSFSGREQYF
TRBJ1-1	TRBV7-9	few	TRBD1	TGTGCCAGCAGCACACCGACAGGGGTCTACATGAACACTGAAGCTTTCTTT	CASSTPTGVYMNTEAFF
TRBJ1-2	TRBV27	.	TRBD1	TGTGCCAGCAGTTTATTACAGGGGTTGAGGAACTATGGCTACACCTTC	CASSLLQGLRNYGYTF
TRBJ2-3	TRBV11-2	.	TRBD2	TGTGCCAGCAGCTTAAGACTAGCGGGACTTGGCACAGATACGCAGTATTTT	CASSLRLAGLGTDTQYF
TRBJ2-5	TRBV11-2	.	.	TGTGCCAGCAGCTCTGCTAGCATTGAAGAGACCCAGTACTTC	CASSSASIEETQYF
TRBJ2-1	TRBV25-1	.	TRBD1	TGTGCCAGCGCACTCCCCGAGACAGGGCGATACAATGAGCAGTTCTTC	CASALPETGRYNEQFF
TRBJ2-1	TRBV5-1	few	.	TGCGCCAGCAGCTTGGAGATTCAGGGAATATCCTACAATGAGCAGTTCTTC	CASSLEIQGISYNEQFF